This TCR beta chain derives from a study of OX40 agonist ivuxolimab in advanced cancers. Here immunoSEQ multiplex PCR was the method, and the copy in TCRdb shows in-frame clones only, minus some. The data contain about 50,000 clones, roughly 86% of them singletons. The CDR3 totals 15 residues. Trimming took 9 bases from V and 0 from J, leaving 15 bases between them. CDR1 and CDR2 (germline): SGHNT, YYREEE (reference sequence). This clonotype was obtained from an adult with an advanced solid tumor such as melanoma, head and neck, liver or kidney cancer. V is TRBV5-4 and J is TRBJ1-4; TRBD1 is a possible D gene (6 bases). Here the sequenced sample was CD4+ or CD8+ T cells sorted from blood, taken in a trial of the OX40 agonist ivuxolimab. The DNA of the CDR3 is TGTGCCATACAGACAGGCCCAGCAACTAATGAAAAACTGTTTTTT. Translating it yields CAIQTGPATNEKLFF.